The subject of this entry is one T cell receptor beta chain. Germline lookup yields CDR1 SGHVS and CDR2 FQNEAQ. With V trimmed by 4 bases and J by 3 bases, 11 bases remained unmatched. The CDR3 is 18 amino acids. This sample was included in a study of tumor-infiltrating lymphocytes in oesophageal squamous cell carcinoma. TCRdb re-called the PCR reads with MiXCR, one entry per CDR3 protein. The sample holds under 12,000 distinct CDR3 sequences, roughly 52% seen once. This sequence joins TRBV7-8 and TRBJ2-1; 11 nucleotides align to TRBD2. Specimen: esophageal tumor tissue. The sequence came from a female donor with esophageal squamous cell carcinoma. The CDR3 bases are TGTGCCAGCAGCTCATCGTTAGCGGGAGGGAGTGGCTACAATGAGCAGTTCTTC. Translated, it gives CASSSSLAGGSGYNEQFF.